This T cell receptor (beta chain) is drawn from a study of T-cell reconstitution after alpha-beta-depleted transplantation in children. Preparation of the TCRbeta library involved a method that used unique molecular identifiers. TCRdb reanalysed the PCR reads using MiXCR and keeps one entry per CDR3 protein. This repertoire shows a few hundred thousand distinct CDR3 sequences, about a sixth found once; its top ten account for approximately 29%. The table lists this clonotype with a few counts. As yet, its antigen is unknown. Whole-study results and caveats: Reportedly, roughly two months post-transplant, alpha-beta T cells arose from several hundred expanded graft clones. There were some patients whose high TCRbeta diversity at day 60 came from surviving recipient T cells and thymic progenitors. The main origin of T-cell counts and diversity one year after transplant was newly produced T cells.

The receptor was derived from a boy under two years old who had a stem cell transplant for Wiskott-Aldrich syndrome, so the T cells may come from the graft donor. The specimen comprised PBMCs, mostly from graft donor cells, sampled 360 days after TCRalphabeta/CD19-depleted stem cell transplant.

CDR3 protein: CASSWQRPGEQYF. The CDR3, as DNA: TGTGCCAGCAGCTGGCAGCGCCCGGGGGAGCAGTACTTC. The rearrangement uses TRBV7-9 and TRBJ2-7; D possibly corresponds to TRBD2 (5 bases). The CDR3 consists of 13 residues. CDR1 SEHNR and CDR2 FQNEAQ come from the germline V gene (reference sequence). V lost 4 bases to trimming and J lost 7 bases, with 14 bases between them.